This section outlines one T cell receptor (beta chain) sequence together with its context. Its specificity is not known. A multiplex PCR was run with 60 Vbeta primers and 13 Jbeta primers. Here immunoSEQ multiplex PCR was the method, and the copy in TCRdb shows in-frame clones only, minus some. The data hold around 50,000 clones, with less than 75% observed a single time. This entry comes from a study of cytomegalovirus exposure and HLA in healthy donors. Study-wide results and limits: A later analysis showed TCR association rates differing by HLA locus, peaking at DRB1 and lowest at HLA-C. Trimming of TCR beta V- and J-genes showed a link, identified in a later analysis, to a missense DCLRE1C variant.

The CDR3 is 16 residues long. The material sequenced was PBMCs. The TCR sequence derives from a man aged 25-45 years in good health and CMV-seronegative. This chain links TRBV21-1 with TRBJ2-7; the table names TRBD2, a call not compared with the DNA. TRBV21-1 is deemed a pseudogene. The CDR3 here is CASSKAQTSGIWEQYF. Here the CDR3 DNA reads TGTGCCAGCAGCAAAGCGCAGACTAGCGGGATCTGGGAGCAGTACTTC.